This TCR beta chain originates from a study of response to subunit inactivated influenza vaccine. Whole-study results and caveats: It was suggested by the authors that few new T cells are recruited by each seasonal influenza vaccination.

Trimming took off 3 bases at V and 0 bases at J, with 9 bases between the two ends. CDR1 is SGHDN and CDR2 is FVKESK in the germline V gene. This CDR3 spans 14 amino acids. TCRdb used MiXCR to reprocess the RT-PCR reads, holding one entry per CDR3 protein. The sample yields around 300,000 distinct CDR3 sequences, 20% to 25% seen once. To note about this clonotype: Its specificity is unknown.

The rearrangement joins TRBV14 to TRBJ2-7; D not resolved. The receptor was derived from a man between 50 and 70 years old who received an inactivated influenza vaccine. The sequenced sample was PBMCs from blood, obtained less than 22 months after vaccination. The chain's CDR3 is CASSHLSRSYEQYF. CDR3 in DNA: TGTGCCAGCAGCCACCTATCCCGCTCCTACGAGCAGTACTTC.